These 15 T cell receptor beta chains share one sample of origin, sequenced in a study of tumour-infiltrating T cells in Burkitt lymphoma. The table came from immunoSEQ multiplex PCR; TCRdb's copy has only in-frame clones and leaves some out. The sample yields 1,000 or so clones, less than 15% seen once. The sample consisted of tumor tissue. The origin of the receptors is a human donor with diffuse large B-cell lymphoma.

This clone was seen a handful of times. The V call is TRBV27, the J call TRBJ2-7, with 7 bases identical to TRBD1. CDR3 length: 11 residues. V shed 5 bases, J shed 7 bases, and the junction held 2 bases outside the gene matches. The V gene's germline CDR1 is MNHEY and CDR2 SMNVEV (reference sequence). For the CDR3, the DNA is TGTGCCAGCAGTAGGGGGCGAGAGCAGTACTTC. Its protein product is CASSRGREQYF.

The chain has TRBV10-3 and TRBJ2-7, with 7 nucleotides matching TRBD1. Germline values: CDR1 ENHRY, CDR2 SYGVKD. There are 11 residues in the CDR3. V trimming: 9 bases; J trimming: 3 bases; junction bases outside the gene matches: 2. The CDR3 spells CAMGQIYEQYF. The CDR3 nucleotides are TGTGCCATGGGACAGATCTACGAGCAGTACTTC.

J is TRBJ1-4 and V is TRBV20-1; D is undetermined. The V end lost 1 base, the J end lost 8 bases, and 5 bases lay between the germline ends. Germline CDR1 and CDR2: DFQATT and SNEGSKA (reference sequence). The CDR3 length is 11 residues. CDR3 amino acids: CSARGEEKLFF. CDR3 in DNA: TGCAGTGCTAGAGGAGAAGAAAAACTGTTTTTT.

This chain links TRBV6-6 with TRBJ1-2; D remains ambiguous. V was clipped by 2 bases and J by 5 bases, with 9 bases between them. Germline V lookup: CDR1 MNHNY, CDR2 SVGAGI (reference sequence). The CDR3 loop spans 13 amino acids. Here the CDR3 DNA reads TGTGCCAGCAGTTACGGCAGGATATATGGCTACACCTTC. It codes for CASSYGRIYGYTF.

In this sample, this clone turned up a few times. This chain links TRBV9 with TRBJ1-4; 8 positions match TRBD1. The CDR3 length is 14 residues. Trimming removed 4 bases from V and 8 bases from J; junction bases left unmatched: 7. CDR1 is SGDLS and CDR2 is YYNGEE in the germline V gene. CDR3 loop: CASSPTGEAEKLFF. CDR3 DNA: TGTGCCAGCAGCCCGACAGGGGAGGCGGAAAAACTGTTTTTT.

Only a few counts were recorded for this clone. The gene calls are TRBV28 and TRBJ2-3; D might be TRBD2 (6 bases). The CDR3 has 14 amino acids. CDR1 is MDHEN, CDR2 SYDVKM, per germline. Trimming removed 3 bases at V and 0 bases at J, with 7 bases between. As DNA, the CDR3 is TGTGCCAGCAGTTTGGCGGGGAGCACAGATACGCAGTATTTT. Protein sequence: CASSLAGSTDTQYF.

This clone appeared a few times. The rearrangement links TRBV10-3 to TRBJ1-3; TRBD1 matches 8 bases. Germline lookup yields CDR1 ENHRY and CDR2 SYGVKD. Unmatched junction bases numbered 7, after V lost 9 bases and J lost 0 bases. The CDR3 contains 15 residues. The CDR3 sequence: CAIQGARSSGNTIYF. CDR3 DNA: TGTGCCATTCAGGGGGCTCGAAGCTCTGGAAACACCATATATTTT.

V gene TRBV18 combines with J gene TRBJ1-1; perhaps TRBD1 as D (5 bases). This CDR3 has 16 residues. V was clipped by 2 bases and J by 4 bases, with 17 bases between them. The V gene's germline CDR1 is KGHSH and CDR2 LQKENI. This CDR3 reads CASSPGAGVVVTEAFF. CDR3 nucleotide sequence: TGTGCCAGCTCACCAGGTGCGGGGGTGGTGGTCACTGAAGCTTTCTTT. Supplemented by reference TRBV18 and TRBJ1-1, the full variable domain reads NAGVMQNPRHLVRRRGQEARLRCSPMKGHSHVYWYRQLPEEGLKFMVYLQKENIIDESGMPKERFSAEFPKEGPSILRIQQVVRGDSAAYFCASSPGAGVVVTEAFFGQGTRLTVV.

This clone showed up just a few times. The V and J genes are TRBV4-1 and TRBJ2-3; TRBD2 agrees at 10 bases. V gave up 1 base and J gave up 5 bases; unmatched junction bases: 6. Germline CDR1 MGHRA, CDR2 YSYEKL. This CDR3 contains 16 residues. The CDR3 coding sequence is TGCGCCAGCAGCCAAGTTGGACTAGCGGTTCAAGATACGCAGTATTTT. It is translated as CASSQVGLAVQDTQYF.

The chain recombines TRBV5-1 with TRBJ1-5; weak D call: TRBD1 (6 bases). This CDR3 is 15 amino acids long. CDR1 is SGHRS, CDR2 YFSETQ, per germline. V gave up 0 bases and J gave up 1 base, with 8 bases separating them. CDR3 sequence reads: CASSLAGQSNQPQHF. The CDR3 coding sequence is TGCGCCAGCAGCTTGGCCGGACAGAGCAATCAGCCCCAGCATTTT.

This clone was seen once. This chain links TRBV6-6 with TRBJ1-1; D gene uncertain. Trimming took 5 bases from V and 11 from J, leaving 15 bases between them. This CDR3 region has 12 residues. The germline V gene has CDR1 MNHNY and CDR2 SVGAGI (reference sequence). The CDR3 DNA reads TGTGCCAGCAGTGGCCTAGAACTGGATGCTTTCTTT. Amino acids: CASSGLELDAFF.

This clone appeared a few times. V usage is TRBV7-2 and J usage is TRBJ1-5; D call uncertain. The V gene lost 1 base and the J gene lost 0 bases, with 7 bases spanning the gap. Germline V CDR1 and CDR2: SGHTA, FQGNSA. This CDR3 has 15 amino acids. The CDR3 DNA reads as TGTGCCAGCAGCTTAGACCAGCATAGCAATCAGCCCCAGCATTTT. Its translation is CASSLDQHSNQPQHF.

This clone was seen a handful of times. The rearrangement uses TRBV9 and TRBJ2-5; maybe TRBD2 (5 bases). Germline CDR1 SGDLS, CDR2 YYNGEE. Trimming pared 0 bases from V and 4 bases from J, leaving 13 bases between. This CDR3 has 15 residues. The CDR3, as DNA: TGTGCCAGCAGCGTAGGGGGAAGCGGCGCAGAGACCCAGTACTTC. It is translated as CASSVGGSGAETQYF.

By share, this clone ranks as large. The V gene is TRBV10-3, the J gene TRBJ2-7, with 10 bases identical to TRBD1. This CDR3 comprises 15 residues. Germline V gives CDR1 ENHRY, CDR2 SYGVKD. Trimming took 1 base from V and 4 from J; bases not matched to a gene: 4. DNA of the CDR3: TGTGCCATCAGTGAGTACCGGGACAGGGGTTACGAGCAGTACTTC. This gives the protein CAISEYRDRGYEQYF.

This clone was counted between two and nine times. The chain recombines TRBV7-9 with TRBJ2-3; the D is unclear. Germline V gives CDR1 SEHNR, CDR2 FQNEAQ (reference sequence). This CDR3 spans 11 amino acids. Trimming stripped 4 bases from V and 2 bases from J, with 1 base between. CDR3 region: CASSSTDTQYF. The DNA for the CDR3 is TGTGCCAGCAGCTCCACAGATACGCAGTATTTT.